The clone carrying this T cell receptor beta chain was detected ten times or more. This sample is drawn from a study of regulatory T cells in long-lasting Graves disease. Construction of TCR beta libraries relied on iRepertoire HTBI primers and on Arm-PCR targeting CDR3 regions. TCRdb itself ran the multiplex PCR reads through MiXCR, one entry per CDR3 protein. This sample carries 250,000 or so distinct CDR3 sequences, just over 20% of them seen once, and the ten largest clones take approximately 14%. V lost 3 bases and J lost 6, with 9 bases in between. This CDR3 spans 12 amino acids. Per germline, CDR1 LNHDA and CDR2 SQIVND (reference sequence). The sample's time point: newly diagnosed GD, antithyroid drugs for less than 3 months. Making the TCR library involved RNA that had been extracted from PBMCs.

The starting material was peripheral blood mononuclear cells (PBMCs), obtained at new diagnosis, from a patient treated with antithyroid drugs. V is TRBV19 and J is TRBJ2-7; possibly TRBD1 for D (6 bases). The sequence derives from a female donor with Graves disease. For the CDR3, the DNA is TGTGCCAGTAGTATTCTCAGGGGCGAGCAGTACTTC. Translating gives CASSILRGEQYF. Looking up the rest from reference TRBV19 and TRBJ2-7 gives the full variable domain: DGGITQSPKYLFRKEGQNVTLSCEQNLNHDAMYWYRQDPGQGLRLIYYSQIVNDFQKGDIAEGYSVSREKKESFPLTVTSAQKNPTAFYLCASSILRGEQYFGPGTRLTVT.